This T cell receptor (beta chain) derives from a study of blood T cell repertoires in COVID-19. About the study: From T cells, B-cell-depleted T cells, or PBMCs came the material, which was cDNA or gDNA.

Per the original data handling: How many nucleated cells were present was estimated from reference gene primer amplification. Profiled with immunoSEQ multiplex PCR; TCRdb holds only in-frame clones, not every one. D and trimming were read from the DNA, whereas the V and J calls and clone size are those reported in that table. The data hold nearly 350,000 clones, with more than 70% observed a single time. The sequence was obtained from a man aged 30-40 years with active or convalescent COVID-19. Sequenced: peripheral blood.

CDR3 coding DNA: TGTGCCAGCAGCTTAGGGGCAGGCTACGAGCAGTACTTC. Translated: CASSLGAGYEQYF. V and J are TRBV7-2 and TRBJ2-7; D gene uncertain. CDR3 length: 13 amino acids. In germline, CDR1 is SGHTA, CDR2 FQGNSA. Trimming took 1 base from V and 3 from J, leaving 7 bases between them.